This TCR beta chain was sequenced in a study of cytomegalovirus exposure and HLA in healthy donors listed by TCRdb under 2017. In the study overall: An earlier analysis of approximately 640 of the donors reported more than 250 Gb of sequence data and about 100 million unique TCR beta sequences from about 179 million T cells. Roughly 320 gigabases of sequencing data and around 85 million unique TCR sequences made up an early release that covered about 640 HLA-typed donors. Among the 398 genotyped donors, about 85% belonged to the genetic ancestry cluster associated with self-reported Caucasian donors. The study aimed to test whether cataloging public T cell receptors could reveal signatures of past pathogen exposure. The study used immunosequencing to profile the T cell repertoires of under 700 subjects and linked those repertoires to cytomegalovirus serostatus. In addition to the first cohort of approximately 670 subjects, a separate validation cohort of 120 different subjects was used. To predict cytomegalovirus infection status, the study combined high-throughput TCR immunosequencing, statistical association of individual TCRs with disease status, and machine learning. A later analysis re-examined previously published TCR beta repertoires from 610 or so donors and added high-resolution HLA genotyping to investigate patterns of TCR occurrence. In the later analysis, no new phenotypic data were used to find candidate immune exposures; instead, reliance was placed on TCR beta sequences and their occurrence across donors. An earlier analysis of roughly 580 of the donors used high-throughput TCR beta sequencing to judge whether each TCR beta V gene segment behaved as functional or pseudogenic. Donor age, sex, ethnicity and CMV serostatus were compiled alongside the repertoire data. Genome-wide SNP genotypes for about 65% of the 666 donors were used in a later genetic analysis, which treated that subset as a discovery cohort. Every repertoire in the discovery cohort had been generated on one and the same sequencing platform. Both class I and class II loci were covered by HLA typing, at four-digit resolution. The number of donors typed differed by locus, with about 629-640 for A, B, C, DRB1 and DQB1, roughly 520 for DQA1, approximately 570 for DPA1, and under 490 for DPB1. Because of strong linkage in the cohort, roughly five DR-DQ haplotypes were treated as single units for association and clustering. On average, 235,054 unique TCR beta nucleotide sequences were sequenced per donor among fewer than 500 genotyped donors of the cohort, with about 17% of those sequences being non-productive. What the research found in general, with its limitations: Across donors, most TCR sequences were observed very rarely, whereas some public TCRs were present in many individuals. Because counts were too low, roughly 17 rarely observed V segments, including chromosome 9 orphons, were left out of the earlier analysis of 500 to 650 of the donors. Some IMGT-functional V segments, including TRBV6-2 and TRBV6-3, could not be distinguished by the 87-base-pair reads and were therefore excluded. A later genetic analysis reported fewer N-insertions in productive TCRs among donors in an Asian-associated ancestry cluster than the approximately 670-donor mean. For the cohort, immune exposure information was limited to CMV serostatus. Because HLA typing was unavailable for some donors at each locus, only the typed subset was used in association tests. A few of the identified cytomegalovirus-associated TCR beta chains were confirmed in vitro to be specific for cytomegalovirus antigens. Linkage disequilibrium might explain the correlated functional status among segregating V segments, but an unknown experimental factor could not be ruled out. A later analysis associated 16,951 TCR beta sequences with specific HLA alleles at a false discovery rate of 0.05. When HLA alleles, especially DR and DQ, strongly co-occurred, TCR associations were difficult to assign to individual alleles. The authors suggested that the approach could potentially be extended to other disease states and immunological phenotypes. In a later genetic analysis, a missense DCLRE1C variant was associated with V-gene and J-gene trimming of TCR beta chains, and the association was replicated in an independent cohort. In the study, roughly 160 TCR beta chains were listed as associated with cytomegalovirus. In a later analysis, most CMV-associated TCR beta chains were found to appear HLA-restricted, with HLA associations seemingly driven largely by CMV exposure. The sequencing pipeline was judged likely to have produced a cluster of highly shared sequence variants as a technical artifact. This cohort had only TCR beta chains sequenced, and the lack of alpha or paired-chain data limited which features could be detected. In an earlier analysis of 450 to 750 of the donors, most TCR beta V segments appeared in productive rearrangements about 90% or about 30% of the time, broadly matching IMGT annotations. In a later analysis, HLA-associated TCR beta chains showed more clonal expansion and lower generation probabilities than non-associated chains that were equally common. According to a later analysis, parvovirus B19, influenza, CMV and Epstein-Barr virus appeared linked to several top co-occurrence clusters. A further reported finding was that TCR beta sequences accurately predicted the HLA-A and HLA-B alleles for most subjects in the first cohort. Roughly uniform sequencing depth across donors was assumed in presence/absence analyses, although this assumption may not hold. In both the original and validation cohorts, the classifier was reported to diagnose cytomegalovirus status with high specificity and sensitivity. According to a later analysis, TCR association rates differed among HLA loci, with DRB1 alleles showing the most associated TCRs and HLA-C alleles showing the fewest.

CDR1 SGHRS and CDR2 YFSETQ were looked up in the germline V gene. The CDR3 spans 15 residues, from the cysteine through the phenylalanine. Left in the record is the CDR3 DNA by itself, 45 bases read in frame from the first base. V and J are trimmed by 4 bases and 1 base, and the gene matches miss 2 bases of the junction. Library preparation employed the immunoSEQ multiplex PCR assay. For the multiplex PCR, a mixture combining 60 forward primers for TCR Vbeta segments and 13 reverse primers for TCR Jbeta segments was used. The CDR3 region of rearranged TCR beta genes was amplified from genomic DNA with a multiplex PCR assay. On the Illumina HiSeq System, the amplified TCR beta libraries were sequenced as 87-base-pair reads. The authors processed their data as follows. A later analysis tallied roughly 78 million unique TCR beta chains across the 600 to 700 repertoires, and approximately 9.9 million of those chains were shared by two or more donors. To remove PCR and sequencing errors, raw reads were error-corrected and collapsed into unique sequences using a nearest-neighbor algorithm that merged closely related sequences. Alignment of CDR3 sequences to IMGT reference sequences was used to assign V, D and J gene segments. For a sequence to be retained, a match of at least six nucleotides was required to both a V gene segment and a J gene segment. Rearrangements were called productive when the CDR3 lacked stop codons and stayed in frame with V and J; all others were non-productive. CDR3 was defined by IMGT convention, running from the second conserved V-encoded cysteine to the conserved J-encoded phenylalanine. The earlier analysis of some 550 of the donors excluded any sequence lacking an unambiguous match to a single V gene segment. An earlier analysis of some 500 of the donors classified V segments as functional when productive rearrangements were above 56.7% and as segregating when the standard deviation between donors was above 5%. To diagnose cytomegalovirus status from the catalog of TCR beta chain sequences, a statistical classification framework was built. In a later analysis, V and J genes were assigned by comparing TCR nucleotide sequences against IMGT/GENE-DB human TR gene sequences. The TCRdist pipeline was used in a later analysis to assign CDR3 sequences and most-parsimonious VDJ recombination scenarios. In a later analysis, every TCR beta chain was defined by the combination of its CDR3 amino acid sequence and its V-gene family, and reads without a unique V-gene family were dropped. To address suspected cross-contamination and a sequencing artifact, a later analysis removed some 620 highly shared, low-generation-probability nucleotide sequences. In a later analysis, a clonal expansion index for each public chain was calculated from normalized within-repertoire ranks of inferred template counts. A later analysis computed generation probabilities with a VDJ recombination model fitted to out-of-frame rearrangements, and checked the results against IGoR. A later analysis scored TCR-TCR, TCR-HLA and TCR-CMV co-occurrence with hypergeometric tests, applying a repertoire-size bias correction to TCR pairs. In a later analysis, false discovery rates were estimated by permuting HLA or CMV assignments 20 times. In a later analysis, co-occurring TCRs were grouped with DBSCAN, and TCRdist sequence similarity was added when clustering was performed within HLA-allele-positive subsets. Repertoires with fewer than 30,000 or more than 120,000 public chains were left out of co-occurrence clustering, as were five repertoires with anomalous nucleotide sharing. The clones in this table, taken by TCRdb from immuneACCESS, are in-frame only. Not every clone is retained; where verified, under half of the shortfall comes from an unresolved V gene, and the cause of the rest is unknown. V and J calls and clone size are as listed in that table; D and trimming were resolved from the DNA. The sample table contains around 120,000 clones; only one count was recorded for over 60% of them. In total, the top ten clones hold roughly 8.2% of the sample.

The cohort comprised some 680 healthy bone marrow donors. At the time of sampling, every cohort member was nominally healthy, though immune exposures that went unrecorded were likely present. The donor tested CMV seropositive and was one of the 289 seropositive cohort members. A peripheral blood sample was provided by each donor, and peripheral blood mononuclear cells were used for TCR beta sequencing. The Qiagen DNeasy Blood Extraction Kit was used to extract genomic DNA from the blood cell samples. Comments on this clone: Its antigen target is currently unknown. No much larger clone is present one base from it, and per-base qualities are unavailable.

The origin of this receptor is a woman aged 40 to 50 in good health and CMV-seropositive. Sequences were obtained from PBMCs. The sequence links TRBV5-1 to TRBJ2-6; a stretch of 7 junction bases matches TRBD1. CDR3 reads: CASSQTGSGANVLTF. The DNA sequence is TGCGCCAGCAGCCAGACAGGGTCTGGGGCCAACGTCCTGACTTTC.